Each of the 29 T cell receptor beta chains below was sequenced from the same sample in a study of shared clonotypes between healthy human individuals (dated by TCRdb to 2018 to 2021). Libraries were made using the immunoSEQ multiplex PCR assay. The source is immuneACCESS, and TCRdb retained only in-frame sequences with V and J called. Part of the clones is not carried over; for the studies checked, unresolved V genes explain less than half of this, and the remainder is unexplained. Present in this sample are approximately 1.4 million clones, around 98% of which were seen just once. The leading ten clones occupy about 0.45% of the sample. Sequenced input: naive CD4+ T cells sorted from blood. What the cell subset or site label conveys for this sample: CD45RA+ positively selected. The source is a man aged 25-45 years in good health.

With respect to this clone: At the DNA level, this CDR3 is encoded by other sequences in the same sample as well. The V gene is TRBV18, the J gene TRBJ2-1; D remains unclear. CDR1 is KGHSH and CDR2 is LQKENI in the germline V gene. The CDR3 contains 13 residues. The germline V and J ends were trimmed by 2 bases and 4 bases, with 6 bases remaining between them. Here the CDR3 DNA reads TGTGCCAGCTCACCAGGCTCTTACAATGAGCAGTTCTTC. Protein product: CASSPGSYNEQFF.

This CDR3 reads CASKDDLTGNTIYF. The CDR3 DNA reads TGTGCCAGCAAGGATGACTTAACTGGAAACACCATATATTTT. The V and J genes are TRBV6-1 and TRBJ1-3; D ambiguous. V was pared by 7 bases and J by 2 bases, with 12 bases between. Germline V CDR1 and CDR2: MNHNS, SASEGT. The CDR3 extends over 14 amino acids.

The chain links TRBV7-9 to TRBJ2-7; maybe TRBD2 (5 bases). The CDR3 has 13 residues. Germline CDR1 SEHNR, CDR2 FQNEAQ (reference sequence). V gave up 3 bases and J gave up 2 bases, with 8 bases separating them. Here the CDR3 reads CASSFRLTYEQYF. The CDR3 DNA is TGTGCCAGCAGCTTTCGACTAACCTACGAGCAGTACTTC. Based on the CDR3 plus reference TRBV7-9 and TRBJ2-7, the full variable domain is DTGVSQNPRHKITKRGQNVTFRCDPISEHNRLYWYRQTLGQGPEFLTYFQNEAQLEKSRLLSDRFSAERPKGSFSTLEIQRTEQGDSAMYLCASSFRLTYEQYFGPGTRLTVT.

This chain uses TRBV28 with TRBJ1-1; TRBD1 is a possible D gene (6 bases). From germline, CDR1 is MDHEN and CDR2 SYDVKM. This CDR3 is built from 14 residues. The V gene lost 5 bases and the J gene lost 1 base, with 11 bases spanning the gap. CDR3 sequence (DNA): TGTGCCAGCAGTCTCGGGACACGGAACACTGAAGCTTTCTTT. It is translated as CASSLGTRNTEAFF. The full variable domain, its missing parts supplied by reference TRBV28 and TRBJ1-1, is DVKVTQSSRYLVKRTGEKVFLECVQDMDHENMFWYRQDPGLGLRLIYFSYDVKMKEKGDIPEGYSVSREKKERFSLILESASTNQTSMYLCASSLGTRNTEAFFGQGTRLTVV.

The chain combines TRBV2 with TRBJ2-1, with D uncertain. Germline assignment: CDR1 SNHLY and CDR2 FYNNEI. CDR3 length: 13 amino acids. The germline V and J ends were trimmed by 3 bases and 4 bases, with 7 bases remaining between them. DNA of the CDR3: TGTGCCAGCAGTGAGGGTAGTTACAATGAGCAGTTCTTC. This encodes CASSEGSYNEQFF.

CDR3 residues: CAGRRAGEETQYF. CDR3 nucleotides: TGTGCCGGCCGGCGGGCCGGTGAGGAGACCCAGTACTTC. J is TRBJ2-5 and V is TRBV5-4; D might be TRBD2 (5 bases). V lost 10 bases, J lost 5 bases, and 18 bases lay in between. This CDR3 has 13 amino acids. In germline, CDR1 is SGHNT, CDR2 YYREEE (reference sequence). Drawing the rest from reference TRBV5-4 and TRBJ2-5, the complete variable domain is ETGVTQSPTHLIKTRGQQVTLRCSSQSGHNTVSWYQQALGQGPQFIFQYYREEENGRGNFPPRFSGLQFPNYSSELNVNALELDDSALYLCAGRRAGEETQYFGPGTRLLVL.

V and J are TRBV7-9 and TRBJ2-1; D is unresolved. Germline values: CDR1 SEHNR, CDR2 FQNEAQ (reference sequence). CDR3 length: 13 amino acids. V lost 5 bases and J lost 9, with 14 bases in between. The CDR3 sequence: CASSNRALGEQFF. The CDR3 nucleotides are TGTGCCAGCAGCAATAGAGCCCTTGGTGAGCAGTTCTTC.

CDR3 residues: CASSYSSGSLDEQFF. The CDR3 coding sequence is TGTGCCAGCAGCTACAGTAGCGGGAGTTTGGATGAGCAGTTCTTC. The V gene is TRBV7-2, the J gene TRBJ2-1; 9 bases fit TRBD2. The CDR3 totals 15 residues. The V gene's germline CDR1 is SGHTA and CDR2 FQGNSA. Trimming at V came to 4 bases and at J to 8 bases, leaving 9 bases not matched to a gene.

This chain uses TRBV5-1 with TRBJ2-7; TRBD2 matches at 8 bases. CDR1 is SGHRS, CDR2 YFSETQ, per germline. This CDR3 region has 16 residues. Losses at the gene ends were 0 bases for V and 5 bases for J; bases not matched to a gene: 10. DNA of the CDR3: TGCGCCAGCAGCTTGGATTTCTGGCGGGAGGCTAACGAGCAGTACTTC. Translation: CASSLDFWREANEQYF.

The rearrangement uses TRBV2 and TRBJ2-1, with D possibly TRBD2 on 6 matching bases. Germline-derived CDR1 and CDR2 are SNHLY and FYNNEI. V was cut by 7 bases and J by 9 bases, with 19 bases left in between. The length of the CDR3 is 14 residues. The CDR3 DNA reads TGTGCCAGCACGAGGGACTCTCGCTCGGGTGAGCAGTTCTTC. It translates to CASTRDSRSGEQFF. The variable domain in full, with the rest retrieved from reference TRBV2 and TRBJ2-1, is EPEVTQTPSHQVTQMGQEVILRCVPISNHLYFYWYRQILGQKVEFLVSFYNNEISEKSEIFDDQFSVERPDGSNFTLKIRSTKLEDSAMYFCASTRDSRSGEQFFGPGTRLTVL.

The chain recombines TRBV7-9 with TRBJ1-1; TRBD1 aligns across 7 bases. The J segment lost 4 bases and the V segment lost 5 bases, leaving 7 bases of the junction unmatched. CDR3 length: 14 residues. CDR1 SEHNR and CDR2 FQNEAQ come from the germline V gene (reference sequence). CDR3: CASSPRQGFTEAFF. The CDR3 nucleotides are TGTGCCAGCAGCCCCAGACAGGGATTCACTGAAGCTTTCTTT.

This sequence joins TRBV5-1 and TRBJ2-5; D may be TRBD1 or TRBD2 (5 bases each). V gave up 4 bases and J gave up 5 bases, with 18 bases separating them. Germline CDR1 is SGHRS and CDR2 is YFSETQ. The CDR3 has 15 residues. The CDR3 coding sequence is TGCGCCAGCAGCAACCGCCCCGGGGCGGAGGAGACCCAGTACTTC. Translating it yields CASSNRPGAEETQYF.

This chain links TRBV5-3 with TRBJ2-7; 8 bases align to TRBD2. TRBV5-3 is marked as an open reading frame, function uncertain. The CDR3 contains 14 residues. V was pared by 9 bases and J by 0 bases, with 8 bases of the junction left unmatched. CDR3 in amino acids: CATSTSGRSYEQYF. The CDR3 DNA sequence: TGTGCCACTTCCACTAGCGGCCGCTCCTACGAGCAGTACTTC.

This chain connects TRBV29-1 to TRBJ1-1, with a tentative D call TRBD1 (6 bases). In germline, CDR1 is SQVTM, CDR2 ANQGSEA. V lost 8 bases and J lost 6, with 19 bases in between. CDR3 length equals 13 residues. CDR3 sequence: CSTENRGLAEAFF. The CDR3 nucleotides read TGCAGCACTGAAAATAGGGGGTTGGCTGAAGCTTTCTTT.

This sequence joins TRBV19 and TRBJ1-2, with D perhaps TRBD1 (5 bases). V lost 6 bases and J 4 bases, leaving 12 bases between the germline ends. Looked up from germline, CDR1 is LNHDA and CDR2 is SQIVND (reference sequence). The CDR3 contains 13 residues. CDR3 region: CASRIVGGYGYTF. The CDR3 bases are TGTGCCAGTAGGATCGTCGGGGGCTATGGCTACACCTTC.

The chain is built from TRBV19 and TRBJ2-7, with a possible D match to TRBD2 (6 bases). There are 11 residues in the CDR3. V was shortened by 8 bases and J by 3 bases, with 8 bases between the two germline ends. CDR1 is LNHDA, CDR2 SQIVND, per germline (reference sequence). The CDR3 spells CASRDFYEQYF. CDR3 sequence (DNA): TGTGCCAGTCGGGACTTCTACGAGCAGTACTTC.

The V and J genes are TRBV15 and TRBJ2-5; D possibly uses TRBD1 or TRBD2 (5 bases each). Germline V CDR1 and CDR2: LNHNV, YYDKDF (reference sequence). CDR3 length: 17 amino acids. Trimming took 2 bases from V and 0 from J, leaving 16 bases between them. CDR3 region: CATSRKKGPANQETQYF. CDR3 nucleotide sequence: TGTGCCACCAGCAGAAAGAAGGGACCTGCAAACCAAGAGACCCAGTACTTC.

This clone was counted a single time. CDR3 region: CASTSGGGARRPDTQYF. The CDR3 DNA follows: TGTGCCAGCACCTCAGGGGGCGGGGCGAGGCGTCCAGATACGCAGTATTTT. The chain uses TRBV21-1 and TRBJ2-3; the table's D gene call, TRBD1, was not cross checked with the DNA. TRBV21-1 is classified as a pseudogene. This CDR3 is built from 17 residues.

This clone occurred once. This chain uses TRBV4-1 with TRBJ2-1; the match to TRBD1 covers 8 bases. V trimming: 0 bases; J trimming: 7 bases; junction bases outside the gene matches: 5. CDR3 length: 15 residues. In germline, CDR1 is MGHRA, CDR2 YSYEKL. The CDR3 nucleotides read TGCGCCAGCAGCCAAGATGGACAGGGAATTAATGAGCAGTTCTTC. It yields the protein CASSQDGQGINEQFF.

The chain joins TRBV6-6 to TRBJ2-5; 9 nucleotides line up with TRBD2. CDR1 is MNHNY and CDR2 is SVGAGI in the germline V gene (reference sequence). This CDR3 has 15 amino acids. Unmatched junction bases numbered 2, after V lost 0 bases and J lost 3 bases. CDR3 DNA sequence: TGTGCCAGCAGTTACTCGTCTAGCGGGAAAGAGACCCAGTACTTC. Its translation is CASSYSSSGKETQYF.

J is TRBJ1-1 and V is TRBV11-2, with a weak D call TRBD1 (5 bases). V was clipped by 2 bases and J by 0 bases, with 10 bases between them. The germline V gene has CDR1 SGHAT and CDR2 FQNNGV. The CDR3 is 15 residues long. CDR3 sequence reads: CASSLRGSVNTEAFF. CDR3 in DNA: TGTGCCAGCAGCTTAAGGGGTTCGGTGAACACTGAAGCTTTCTTT.

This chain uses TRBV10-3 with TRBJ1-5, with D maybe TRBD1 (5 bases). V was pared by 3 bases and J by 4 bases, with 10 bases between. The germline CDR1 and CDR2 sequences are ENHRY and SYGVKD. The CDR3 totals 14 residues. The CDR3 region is CAISDDRRNQPQHF. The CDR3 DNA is TGTGCCATCAGTGACGACAGAAGGAATCAGCCCCAGCATTTT.

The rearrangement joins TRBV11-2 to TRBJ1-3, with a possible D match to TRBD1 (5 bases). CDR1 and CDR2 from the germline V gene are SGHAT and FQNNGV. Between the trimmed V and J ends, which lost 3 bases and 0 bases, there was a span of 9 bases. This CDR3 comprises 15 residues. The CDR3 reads CASSLRGLSGNTIYF. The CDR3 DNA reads TGTGCCAGCAGCTTGCGGGGCCTCTCTGGAAACACCATATATTTT. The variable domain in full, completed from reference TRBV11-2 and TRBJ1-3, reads EAGVAQSPRYKIIEKRQSVAFWCNPISGHATLYWYQQILGQGPKLLIQFQNNGVVDDSQLPKDRFSAERLKGVDSTLKIQPAKLEDSAVYLCASSLRGLSGNTIYFGEGSWLTVV.

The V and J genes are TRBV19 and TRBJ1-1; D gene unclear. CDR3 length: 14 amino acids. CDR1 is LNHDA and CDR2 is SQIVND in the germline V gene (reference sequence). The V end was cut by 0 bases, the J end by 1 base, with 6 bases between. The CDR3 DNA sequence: TGTGCCAGTAGTATAGACCGGTGGAACACTGAAGCTTTCTTT. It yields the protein CASSIDRWNTEAFF.

CDR3: CASSLFEGLNEKLFF. The CDR3 nucleotides read TGTGCCAGCAGTTTATTCGAGGGACTGAATGAAAAACTGTTTTTT. The chain uses TRBV28 and TRBJ1-4, with D perhaps TRBD1 (5 bases). Germline CDR1 MDHEN, CDR2 SYDVKM. Trimming cost V 1 base and J 5 bases, with 11 bases left between them. There are 15 residues in the CDR3.

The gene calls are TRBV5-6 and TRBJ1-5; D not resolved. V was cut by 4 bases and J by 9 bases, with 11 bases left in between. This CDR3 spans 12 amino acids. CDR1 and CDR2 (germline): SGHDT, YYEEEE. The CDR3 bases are TGTGCCAGCAGCGCCAGGCGTGGGCCCCAGCATTTT. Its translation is CASSARRGPQHF.

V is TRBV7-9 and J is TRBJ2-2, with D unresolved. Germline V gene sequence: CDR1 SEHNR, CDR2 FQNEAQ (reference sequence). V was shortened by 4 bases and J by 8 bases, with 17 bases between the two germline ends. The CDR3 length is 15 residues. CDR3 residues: CASSSKKAGDGELFF. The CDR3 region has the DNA TGTGCCAGCAGCTCGAAAAAAGCTGGGGATGGGGAGCTGTTTTTT.

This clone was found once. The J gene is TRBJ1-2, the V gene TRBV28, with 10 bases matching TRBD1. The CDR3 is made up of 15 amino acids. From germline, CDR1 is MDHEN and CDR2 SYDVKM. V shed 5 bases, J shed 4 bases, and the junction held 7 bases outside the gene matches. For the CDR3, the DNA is TGTGCCAGCAGTAGGACAGGGGGAAAGGCCTATGGCTACACCTTC. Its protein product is CASSRTGGKAYGYTF.

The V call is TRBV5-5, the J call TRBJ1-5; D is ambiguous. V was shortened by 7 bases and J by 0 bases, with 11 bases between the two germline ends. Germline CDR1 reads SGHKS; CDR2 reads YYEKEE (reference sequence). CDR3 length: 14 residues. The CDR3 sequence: CASGRVYSNQPQHF. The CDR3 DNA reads TGTGCCAGCGGGCGGGTTTATAGCAATCAGCCCCAGCATTTT. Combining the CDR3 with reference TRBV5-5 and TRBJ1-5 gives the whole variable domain DAGVTQSPTHLIKTRGQQVTLRCSPISGHKSVSWYQQVLGQGPQFIFQYYEKEERGRGNFPDRFSARQFPNYSSELNVNALLLGDSALYLCASGRVYSNQPQHFGDGTRLSIL.